The 15 T cell receptor beta chains in this list originate from one sample, sequenced in a study of T-cell reconstitution after alpha-beta-depleted transplantation in children. Construction of the TCRbeta library involved unique molecular identifiers. TCRdb reprocessed the PCR reads with MiXCR, giving one entry per CDR3 protein. The repertoire consists of over 550,000 distinct CDR3 sequences, with about 10% occurring once and the leading ten covering 3.5% to 5%. The input for sequencing was PBMCs from the stem cell graft donor, taken from the stem cell graft. These receptors all come from a human donor who donated a stem cell graft to a child with acute myeloid leukemia.

This clonotype has at least ten counts. This sequence joins TRBV20-1 and TRBJ2-3; 7 bases match TRBD2. The germline gives CDR1 DFQATT, CDR2 SNEGSKA (reference sequence). The V and J ends lost 2 bases and 0 bases, in that order; junction bases with no gene match: 5. This CDR3 is 15 amino acids long. The chain's CDR3 is CSARNSGRSTDTQYF. DNA for the CDR3: TGCAGTGCTAGAAATAGCGGGCGAAGCACAGATACGCAGTATTTT.

The chain carries TRBV12-3 or TRBV12-4 and TRBJ1-6; D may be TRBD1 (6 bases). Trimming stripped 4 bases from V and 9 bases from J, with 22 bases between. This CDR3 has 17 residues. The CDR3 DNA follows: TGTGCCAGCAGTTCCGCTATGAGGGGGACGTTAAGTTCACCCCTCCACTTT. Translating gives CASSSAMRGTLSSPLHF.

The CDR3 region has the DNA TGTGCCAGCAGCTCCCTGGGGGGGAGGGCCAATTCAAAGAGCTCCTACGAGCAGTACTTC. Residues: CASSSLGGRANSKSSYEQYF. The V call is TRBV7-8, the J call TRBJ2-7; 7 bases line up with TRBD2. This CDR3 is 20 amino acids long. The germline CDR1 and CDR2 sequences are SGHVS and FQNEAQ. The V and J ends lost 4 bases and 0 bases, in that order; junction bases with no gene match: 21.

The V and J genes are TRBV24-1 and TRBJ2-1; 13 bases are a match to TRBD2. There are 17 residues in the CDR3. In germline, CDR1 is KGHDR, CDR2 SFDVKD. J gave up 9 bases and V 2 bases, and 9 bases lay outside the gene matches. CDR3 bases: TGTGCCACCAGTGATTCGACTAGCGGGAGGTTAGGCACTGAGCAGTTCTTC. It encodes CATSDSTSGRLGTEQFF.

This clonotype was recorded many times. The chain employs TRBV27 and TRBJ2-7, with a tentative D call TRBD2 (5 bases). V shed 2 bases and J shed 4 bases, with 12 bases lying between them. The CDR3 is 14 residues long. Germline CDR1 and CDR2: MNHEY and SMNVEV (reference sequence). The CDR3 loop is CASSLNGIGYEQYF. The CDR3 nucleotides read TGTGCCAGCAGTTTAAACGGGATTGGATACGAGCAGTACTTC.

This clonotype was detected many times. The chain uses TRBV12-3 or TRBV12-4 and TRBJ1-1; tentative D call: TRBD1 (5 bases). This CDR3 is built from 12 residues. Trimming stripped 6 bases from V and 5 bases from J, with 10 bases between. The CDR3 coding sequence is TGTGCCAGCAGACTCAAGGGGACTGAAGCTTTCTTT. Encoded protein: CASRLKGTEAFF.

This clonotype came up many times. The gene calls are TRBV7-2 and TRBJ2-5; 8 bases are a match to TRBD2. Trimming at V came to 3 bases and at J to 1 base, leaving 1 base not matched to a gene. CDR3 length equals 14 residues. The germline V gene encodes CDR1 SGHTA and CDR2 FQGNSA. The CDR3 reads CASSFRGGQETQYF. The CDR3 DNA reads TGTGCCAGCAGCTTTCGGGGGGGCCAAGAGACCCAGTACTTC. The full variable domain, with the rest looked up from reference TRBV7-2 and TRBJ2-5, is GAGVSQSPSNKVTEKGKDVELRCDPISGHTALYWYRQSLGQGLEFLIYFQGNSAPDKSGLPSDRFSAERTGGSVSTLTIQRTQQEDSAVYLCASSFRGGQETQYFGPGTRLLVL.

The gene calls are TRBV7-8 and TRBJ2-2; 11 bases line up with TRBD2. CDR3 size: 16 residues. Germline V gives CDR1 SGHVS, CDR2 FQNEAQ. J lost 1 base, V lost 5 bases, and 3 bases had no gene match. CDR3 in amino acids: CASSQGTSGNTGELFF. The CDR3 DNA follows: TGTGCCAGCAGCCAGGGGACTAGCGGGAACACCGGGGAGCTGTTTTTT.

V usage is TRBV29-1 and J usage is TRBJ2-2; a weak D match, TRBD2 (6 bases). CDR3 length: 13 amino acids. Germline CDR1 SQVTM, CDR2 ANQGSEA. Written as DNA, the CDR3 is TGCAGTGGCCTTGGGACTCAGACCGGGGAGCTGTTTTTT. It encodes CSGLGTQTGELFF.

This clonotype was seen a few times. The genes are TRBV20-1 and TRBJ2-7; 12 bases line up with TRBD2. With 0 bases clipped from V and 1 base from J, the junction kept 10 bases outside the gene matches. This CDR3 is 18 amino acids long. Per germline, CDR1 DFQATT and CDR2 SNEGSKA (reference sequence). The CDR3 DNA sequence: TGCAGTGCTAGAGATAGGCCGGGACTAGCGGGCTTGTCCTACGAGCAGTACTTC. Protein: CSARDRPGLAGLSYEQYF.

The chain joins TRBV6-5 to TRBJ1-5, with TRBD1 matching over 8 bases. The germline CDR1 and CDR2 sequences are MNHEY and SVGAGI. The CDR3 extends over 16 amino acids. The ends lost 2 bases at V and 6 bases at J; junction bases unmatched: 9. CDR3 DNA: TGTGCCAGCAGTTACGGAACCCCAGGGGGCAGTCAGCCCCAGCATTTT. As protein: CASSYGTPGGSQPQHF.

This clonotype was counted only a few times. V usage is TRBV24-1 and J usage is TRBJ1-5; the D gene is possibly TRBD1 (5 bases). V was pared by 6 bases and J by 0 bases, with 8 bases between. The CDR3 totals 14 residues. Germline V gene lookup returns CDR1 KGHDR and CDR2 SFDVKD. CDR3 amino acids: CATSRDSSNQPQHF. CDR3 DNA sequence: TGTGCCACCAGTCGCGACAGTAGCAATCAGCCCCAGCATTTT.

This clonotype was recorded at least ten times. The J gene is TRBJ2-7, the V gene TRBV12-3 or TRBV12-4, with 11 bases identical to TRBD2. With V trimmed by 3 bases and J by 10 bases, 8 bases remained unmatched. The CDR3 extends over 14 amino acids. CDR3 loop: CASSFSPSGRSQYF. As DNA, the CDR3 is TGTGCCAGCAGTTTCAGTCCTAGCGGGAGGTCTCAGTACTTC.

This chain links TRBV4-3 with TRBJ1-4; D perhaps matches TRBD1 (6 bases). The CDR3 is made up of 16 amino acids. Trimming cost V 2 bases and J 7 bases, with 17 bases left between them. Germline values: CDR1 LGHNA, CDR2 YSLEER. CDR3 region: CASSQNPQGISEKLFF. The CDR3 DNA follows: TGCGCCAGCAGCCAAAACCCACAGGGTATCAGTGAAAAACTGTTTTTT.

This clonotype has a handful of counts. J is TRBJ2-5 and V is TRBV7-6, with 11 bases matching TRBD2. The CDR3 spans 17 residues. Germline assignment: CDR1 SGHVS and CDR2 FNYEAQ. J was trimmed by 5 bases and V by 3 bases; bases with no gene match: 11. CDR3 nucleotide sequence: TGTGCCAGCAGCTTCTATAGCGGGAGGGCCTCAATGGAGACCCAGTACTTC. Its translation: CASSFYSGRASMETQYF. Full variable domain (missing parts from reference TRBV7-6 and TRBJ2-5): GAGVSQSPRYKVTKRGQDVALRCDPISGHVSLYWYRQALGQGPEFLTYFNYEAQQDKSGLPNDRFSAERPEGSISTLTIQRTEQRDSAMYRCASSFYSGRASMETQYFGPGTRLLVL.